This T cell receptor beta chain was sequenced during a study of cytomegalovirus exposure and HLA in healthy donors. Study background: For the approximately 400 genotyped donors, 75% to 90% fell within the Caucasian-associated ancestry cluster.

Primers included in the PCR were 60 Vbeta and 13 Jbeta primers. The table came from immunoSEQ multiplex PCR; TCRdb's copy has only in-frame clones and leaves some out. Among some 95,000 clones listed, 67% were seen once. This CDR3 has 15 amino acids. Per the germline V gene, CDR1 is SNHLY and CDR2 is FYNNEI. V was clipped by 5 bases and J by 3 bases; unmatched bases: 7. Note on this clone: The antigen is undetermined.

General study results and limits: Rare TCR sequences dominated, though some public TCRs recurred in many donors.

Sample: PBMCs. The chain joins TRBV2 to TRBJ1-3; 7 bases map to TRBD1. The receptor's source is a young man in good health and CMV-seronegative. The CDR3 DNA reads as TGTGCCAGCAGTTTAATGGCAGGGGGTGGAAACACCATATATTTT. It encodes CASSLMAGGGNTIYF.